This record concerns one T cell receptor beta chain sequence. Its specific antigen is unknown. No clone much larger than this one lies a single base away; base qualities are absent. V was cut back by 5 bases and J by 3 bases, leaving a gap of 20 bases between them. The CDR3 runs 17 amino acids, cysteine and phenylalanine included. Only the CDR3 region is kept as DNA, spanning 51 bases read in frame from base 1. For CDR1 and CDR2, the germline V gene (reference sequence) lists SEHNR and FQNEAQ. This specimen comes from a study of blood T cell repertoires in COVID-19 (dated by TCRdb to 2020 to 2021). Some background on the complete study: Collaborator samples came from the United States, Italy and Spain and covered acute and convalescent phases of COVID-19. The material from the prospective study consisted of cDNA or gDNA derived from T cells, B-cell-depleted T cells, or PBMCs. The dataset comprised deeply sampled blood TCRbeta repertoires from subjects exposed to, actively infected with, or recovered from COVID-19. The repertoires were released in a freely available public database intended as a resource for research on the immune response to SARS-CoV-2. The samples were drawn from two sources: the first 160 participants of the ongoing ImmuneRACE study, and fewer than 1,500 subjects contributed by 6 global collaborators. Sample metadata almost always included a de-identified subject ID, COVID-19 status, age in years and sex. Where available, HLA class I and class II types were obtained from metadata supplied by the sample provider rather than from assay-based typing.

Study-wide findings and limitations: How much clinical and demographic metadata was included differed by source and by participant, and the metadata was provided uncurated.

Collaborating institutions collected whole blood in K2EDTA tubes following their own protocols. For TCRbeta analysis, collaborators shipped samples as frozen whole blood, isolated PBMCs, or DNA extracted from either of those sample types. TCRbeta CDR3 regions were amplified from genomic DNA using the immunoSEQ Assay, a bias-controlled multiplex PCR. Per the original workflow: Nucleated cell counts per sample were estimated from amplification of reference gene primers within the assay. To quantify the absolute abundance of each unique TCRbeta CDR3 rearrangement, sequence reads were collapsed and filtered. For each sample, productive Simpson clonality was calculated by taking the square root of Simpson's diversity index across productive rearrangements. TCRdb limited this immuneACCESS table to in-frame rearrangements with V and J called. A share of clones is missing; checked studies link under half to unresolved V genes, and the rest is unexplained. Clone size and the V and J calls come from that table; the DNA yielded D and trimming. This sample gives about 54,000 clones in total; around 80% of them show up just once. Over 2% of the sample belongs to the ten largest clones.

Sequences were obtained from peripheral blood. The sequence is built from TRBV7-9 and TRBJ1-5; the best D guess is TRBD1, with 6 bases matching. The sequence came from a man aged 50 to 60 with acute or convalescent COVID-19. The DNA sequence is given as TGTGCCAGCAGCCCGACAGGAGCCAGCTATATCAATCAGCCCCAGCATTTT. Translation gives CASSPTGASYINQPQHF.